Presented here are 9 T cell receptor beta chains from one specimen sequenced in a study of cytomegalovirus exposure and HLA in healthy donors. In the PCR, 60 Vbeta and 13 Jbeta primers were used. The data were produced by immunoSEQ multiplex PCR, yet TCRdb's version contains in-frame clones alone and is incomplete. The sample consists of 130,000 or so clones, around 78% of them appearing once. The sequenced sample consisted of PBMCs. All receptors come from a woman aged 18 to 35 in good health and CMV-seronegative.

The chain couples TRBV7-9 to TRBJ2-7; possibly TRBD2 for D (6 bases). The CDR3 sequence is 13 residues long. Trimming pared 1 base from V and 5 bases from J, leaving 9 bases between. Germline CDR1 and CDR2: SEHNR and FQNEAQ (reference sequence). Here the CDR3 reads CASSLEGGDEQYF. The CDR3 nucleotides are TGTGCCAGCAGCTTAGAGGGCGGGGACGAGCAGTACTTC.

The V and J genes are TRBV7-6 and TRBJ2-1; D is perhaps TRBD2 (5 bases). Per germline, CDR1 SGHVS and CDR2 FNYEAQ. The CDR3 extends over 13 amino acids. Between the trimmed V and J ends, which lost 5 bases and 9 bases, there was a span of 14 bases. The CDR3 here is CASSPRPRAEQFF. The CDR3 region has the DNA TGTGCCAGCAGCCCCCGGCCGAGGGCTGAGCAGTTCTTC.

This chain links TRBV15 with TRBJ2-5; 9 nucleotides match TRBD1. The CDR3 loop spans 16 amino acids. V shed 3 bases, J shed 1 base, and the junction held 6 bases outside the gene matches. Germline V gene lookup returns CDR1 LNHNV and CDR2 YYDKDF (reference sequence). CDR3 amino acids: CATSRPLTGGQETQYF. CDR3 DNA: TGTGCCACCAGCAGGCCCTTGACAGGGGGCCAAGAGACCCAGTACTTC. Filled out from reference TRBV15 and TRBJ2-5, the complete variable domain reads DAMVIQNPRYQVTQFGKPVTLSCSQTLNHNVMYWYQQKSSQAPKLLFHYYDKDFNNEADTPDNFQSRRPNTSFCFLDIRSPGLGDTAMYLCATSRPLTGGQETQYFGPGTRLLVL.

The CDR3 loop is CASSATRSGQQYF. DNA for the CDR3: TGCGCCAGCAGTGCCACCCGGTCGGGTCAGCAGTACTTC. The chain uses TRBV10-1 and TRBJ2-7; no firm D call. V was shortened by 4 bases and J by 8 bases, with 15 bases between the two germline ends. Germline CDR1 reads WNHNN; CDR2 reads SYGVQD (reference sequence). The CDR3 is 13 residues long.

The table lists this clone with many counts. The chain recombines TRBV6-4 with TRBJ2-1, with D possibly being TRBD2 (5 bases). Trimming pared 0 bases from V and 8 bases from J, leaving 14 bases between. CDR1 MRHNA and CDR2 SNTAGT come from the germline V gene. This CDR3 comprises 15 residues. Written as DNA, the CDR3 is TGTGCCAGCAGTGACTCGATAGAGGGAGTCGATGAGCAGTTCTTC. Amino acids: CASSDSIEGVDEQFF.

The chain uses TRBV15 and TRBJ1-2; 9 bases align to TRBD1. This CDR3 spans 15 amino acids. V lost 4 bases and J lost 4; bases outside the gene matches: 7. CDR1 is LNHNV, CDR2 YYDKDF, per germline (reference sequence). The CDR3 DNA reads TGTGCCACCAGCAAACGGGACAGGGCCAGCTATGGCTACACCTTC. Its protein is CATSKRDRASYGYTF.

V is TRBV6-1 and J is TRBJ2-2, with D perhaps TRBD2 (6 bases). CDR1 and CDR2 (germline): MNHNS, SASEGT. V was shortened by 2 bases and J by 7 bases, with 17 bases between the two germline ends. CDR3 size: 16 residues. CDR3 in amino acids: CASSEPPGVEIGELFF. CDR3 DNA sequence: TGTGCCAGCAGTGAACCCCCGGGGGTGGAAATCGGGGAGCTGTTTTTT.

The V and J genes are TRBV5-4 and TRBJ2-5, with 7 positions matching TRBD1. Germline loops: CDR1 SGHNT, CDR2 YYREEE (reference sequence). The CDR3 is 14 residues long. V shed 2 bases, J shed 5 bases, and the junction held 6 bases outside the gene matches. The CDR3 is CASSFPGGEETQYF. CDR3 coding DNA: TGTGCCAGCAGCTTCCCAGGGGGAGAGGAGACCCAGTACTTC. The complete variable domain, with remaining parts taken from reference TRBV5-4 and TRBJ2-5, reads ETGVTQSPTHLIKTRGQQVTLRCSSQSGHNTVSWYQQALGQGPQFIFQYYREEENGRGNFPPRFSGLQFPNYSSELNVNALELDDSALYLCASSFPGGEETQYFGPGTRLLVL.

This chain links TRBV11-2 with TRBJ2-3; TRBD2 is a possible D gene (6 bases). The CDR3 is 16 residues long. Deletions cut 5 bases from V and 4 bases from J, with 19 bases between. Germline loops: CDR1 SGHAT, CDR2 FQNNGV. This chain's CDR3 is CASSGETRVRADTQYF. In nucleotides, the CDR3 is TGTGCCAGCAGCGGAGAGACTAGGGTTAGGGCAGATACGCAGTATTTT.